This T cell receptor (beta chain) was sequenced during a study of blood T cell repertoires in COVID-19 (dated by TCRdb to about 2020). Study-level background: Samples covering the acute and convalescent phases of COVID-19 were provided by collaborators in the United States, Italy and Spain. The material from the prospective study consisted of cDNA or gDNA derived from T cells, B-cell-depleted T cells, or PBMCs. The dataset comprised deeply sampled blood TCRbeta repertoires from subjects exposed to, actively infected with, or recovered from COVID-19. A freely available public database, intended as a resource for researchers studying the immune response to SARS-CoV-2, is where the repertoires were released. Samples came from the ongoing ImmuneRACE study (first 160 participants) plus 1,254 subjects from 6 global collaborators. Sample metadata almost always included a de-identified subject ID, COVID-19 status, age in years and sex. Where HLA class I and class II types were available, the types were taken from metadata supplied by the sample provider, not from assay-based typing. The paper as a whole reports these results and caveats: How much clinical and demographic metadata was included differed by source and by participant, and the metadata was provided uncurated.

TCRbeta CDR3 regions were amplified from genomic DNA using the immunoSEQ Assay, a bias-controlled multiplex PCR. Processing in the source paper ran as follows. The number of nucleated cells in each sample was estimated from the amplification of reference gene primers within the assay. To quantify the absolute abundance of each unique TCRbeta CDR3 rearrangement, sequence reads were collapsed and filtered. For each sample, productive Simpson clonality was calculated as the square root of Simpson's diversity index over productive rearrangements. TCRdb mirrors the immuneACCESS table, restricted to in-frame sequences. Some clones are absent from its copies; in checked studies, under half trace to an unresolved V gene, and the reason for the others is unknown. D and trimming come from the DNA, and the V and J calls and clone size come from that table. This sample lists tens of thousands of clones; over 65% were detected once. About 12% of the sample is in the top ten clones.

Concerning this clone: What this receptor recognizes is not known. The sample holds no much larger clone one base away, and base qualities are not on file.

Whole blood was collected in K2EDTA tubes by collaborating institutions according to the institutions' own protocols. For TCRbeta analysis, collaborators shipped samples as frozen whole blood, isolated PBMCs, or DNA extracted from either of those sample types. Measured from the cysteine to the phenylalanine, the CDR3 is 18 residues long. The only DNA kept is the CDR3, 54 bases in frame from the first base. From the germline V gene (reference sequence), CDR1 is LGHDT and CDR2 is YNNKEL. The trim is 4 bases for V and 4 bases for J, with a gap of 25 bases between the germline ends. The sequencing input was peripheral blood. This TCR was recovered from a human donor in a cohort sampled during active COVID-19. Recombination linked TRBV3-1 (or the pseudogene TRBV3-2) to TRBJ1-2; D gene: possibly TRBD1, on 6 matching bases. The DNA is TGTGCCAGCAGCCGGCTCGCATATGGGGGCGGCCACTCCTATGGCTACACCTTC. This translates into CASSRLAYGGGHSYGYTF.